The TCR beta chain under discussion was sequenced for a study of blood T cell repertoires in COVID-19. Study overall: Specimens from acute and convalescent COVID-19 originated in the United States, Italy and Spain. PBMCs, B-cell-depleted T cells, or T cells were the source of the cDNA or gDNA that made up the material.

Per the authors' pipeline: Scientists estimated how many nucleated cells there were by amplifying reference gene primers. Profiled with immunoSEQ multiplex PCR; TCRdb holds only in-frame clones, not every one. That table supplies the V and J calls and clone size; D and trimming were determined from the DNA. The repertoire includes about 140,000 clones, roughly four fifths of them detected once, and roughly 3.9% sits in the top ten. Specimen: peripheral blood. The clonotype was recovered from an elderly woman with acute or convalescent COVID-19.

Here the CDR3 DNA reads TGTGCCAGTAGCCCTTTGGGGGGATTGAGTCAGCCCCAGCATTTT. It is translated as CASSPLGGLSQPQHF. The chain is built from TRBV19 and TRBJ1-5, with D perhaps TRBD1 (5 bases). Germline-derived CDR1 and CDR2 are LNHDA and SQIVND (reference sequence). V was trimmed by 6 bases and J by 6 bases, leaving 18 bases between them. The CDR3 is made up of 15 amino acids.